Following are 18 T cell receptor beta chains from one sample sequenced in a study of a mutant IDH1 vaccine in newly diagnosed glioma. Libraries were prepared by immunoSEQ multiplex PCR; TCRdb keeps only in-frame clonotypes and omits some of them. The repertoire includes tens of thousands of clones, 84% of them detected once, and roughly 14% sits in the top ten. Their cognate antigens are unknown. As for time point: week 23, last vaccination. Topical imiquimod was applied with each vaccine dose, which held 300 ug of mutant IDH1 20-mer peptide. The starting material was PBMCs, obtained from a glioma patient whose treatment included an IDH1 peptide vaccine. All receptors come from a man aged 18 to 35 with glioma.

The chain joins TRBV21-1 to TRBJ2-1; the table's D call, TRBD1, has no DNA check behind it. TRBV21-1 is labeled a pseudogene. CDR3 length: 16 residues. CDR3 sequence (DNA): TGTGCCAGCAGCGCTAGGGGACAGGAAAGAAACAATGAGCAGTTCTTC. Amino acids: CASSARGQERNNEQFF.

The rearrangement joins TRBV19 to TRBJ1-2, with 8 positions matching TRBD1. CDR1 and CDR2 from the germline V gene are LNHDA and SQIVND (reference sequence). V was pared by 3 bases and J by 7 bases, with 10 bases of the junction left unmatched. The CDR3 is 15 residues long. This CDR3 is CASSIGTGGLGGYTF. The CDR3 nucleotides are TGTGCCAGTAGTATCGGTACAGGGGGGCTTGGTGGCTACACCTTC.

This clone was observed a single time. This sequence joins TRBV15 and TRBJ1-4; 8 positions agree with TRBD1. Germline V gives CDR1 LNHNV, CDR2 YYDKDF (reference sequence). The CDR3 covers 15 residues. J lost 7 bases, V lost 5 bases, and 9 bases had no gene match. The CDR3 here is CATSADRGLGEKLFF. Written as DNA, the CDR3 is TGTGCCACCAGCGCCGACAGGGGACTCGGTGAAAAACTGTTTTTT.

The CDR3 protein is CASSRDRGLSSYNEQFF. The CDR3 region has the DNA TGTGCCAGCAGCCGGGACAGGGGGCTTAGCTCCTACAATGAGCAGTTCTTC. The V gene is TRBV7-2, the J gene TRBJ2-1, with TRBD1 identical over 12 bases. The CDR3 spans 17 residues. Germline V gene lookup returns CDR1 SGHTA and CDR2 FQGNSA. V gave up 5 bases and J gave up 0 bases; unmatched junction bases: 5.

The chain combines TRBV27 with TRBJ1-4; no clear D gene. Trimming removed 3 bases from V and 8 bases from J, with 16 bases in between. The germline CDR1 and CDR2 sequences are MNHEY and SMNVEV (reference sequence). The CDR3 has 15 amino acids. The CDR3 protein is CASSFNLGSAEKLFF. DNA for the CDR3: TGTGCCAGCAGTTTCAATCTAGGGTCTGCGGAAAAACTGTTTTTT.

The chain recombines TRBV2 with TRBJ1-4, with TRBD1 matching 7 bases. This CDR3 has 16 amino acids. Trimming took 4 bases from V and 2 from J; bases not matched to a gene: 7. Germline assignment: CDR1 SNHLY and CDR2 FYNNEI. The chain's CDR3 is CASSGRQGSTNEKLFF. The CDR3 DNA is TGTGCCAGCAGTGGGAGACAGGGTTCGACTAATGAAAAACTGTTTTTT.

V is TRBV13 and J is TRBJ1-4; 7 positions match TRBD1. CDR1 PRHDT and CDR2 FYEKMQ come from the germline V gene (reference sequence). Trimming cost V 4 bases and J 7 bases; bases outside gene matches: 9. CDR3 size: 15 residues. CDR3 loop: CASSSNRGGGEKLFF. Written as DNA, the CDR3 is TGTGCCAGCAGCTCTAACAGGGGCGGGGGTGAAAAACTGTTTTTT.

This rearrangement joins TRBV13 to TRBJ2-3; TRBD2 aligns across 10 bases. Per germline, CDR1 PRHDT and CDR2 FYEKMQ (reference sequence). The CDR3 spans 14 residues. V shed 4 bases, J shed 5 bases, and the junction held 3 bases outside the gene matches. Written as DNA, the CDR3 is TGTGCCAGCAGCTCCCTAGCGGGAGTAGATACGCAGTATTTT. Translated: CASSSLAGVDTQYF.

The V gene is TRBV19, the J gene TRBJ1-4; D may be TRBD1 (5 bases). Between the trimmed V and J ends, which lost 6 bases and 1 base, there was a span of 12 bases. The CDR3 spans 15 residues. CDR1 is LNHDA, CDR2 SQIVND, per germline (reference sequence). The CDR3 sequence: CASSPDRVTNEKLFF. The CDR3 DNA reads TGTGCCAGTAGCCCCGACAGAGTAACTAATGAAAAACTGTTTTTT.

This sequence joins TRBV7-9 and TRBJ1-4, with TRBD1 identical over 8 bases. The CDR3 runs 14 residues. CDR1 and CDR2 (germline): SEHNR, FQNEAQ (reference sequence). V was pared by 5 bases and J by 11 bases, with 10 bases of the junction left unmatched. The CDR3, as DNA: TGTGCCAGCAGCCCAGGAGGCACAGGGGGGAAACTGTTTTTT. This translates into CASSPGGTGGKLFF.

This clone was recorded once. This chain links TRBV27 with TRBJ1-2; 7 bases are a match to TRBD1. This CDR3 is 13 amino acids long. With V trimmed by 5 bases and J by 3 bases, 3 bases remained unmatched. Germline-derived CDR1 and CDR2 are MNHEY and SMNVEV (reference sequence). The CDR3: CASSLGQHYGYTF. In DNA form, the CDR3 reads TGTGCCAGCAGTCTGGGACAGCACTATGGCTACACCTTC.

The rearrangement uses TRBV9 and TRBJ1-1; TRBD1 might be the D (5 bases). CDR3 size: 14 residues. Trimming cost V 0 bases and J 1 base, with 7 bases left between them. Looked up from germline, CDR1 is SGDLS and CDR2 is YYNGEE. CDR3 DNA sequence: TGTGCCAGCAGCGTAGGTCAGGGGAACACTGAAGCTTTCTTT. The encoded protein is CASSVGQGNTEAFF. The full variable domain, in which reference TRBV9 and TRBJ1-1 provide the parts outside the CDR3, is DSGVTQTPKHLITATGQRVTLRCSPRSGDLSVYWYQQSLDQGLQFLIQYYNGEERAKGNILERFSAQQFPDLHSELNLSSLELGDSALYFCASSVGQGNTEAFFGQGTRLTVV.

The rearrangement uses TRBV4-2 and TRBJ1-2; D perhaps matches TRBD1 (5 bases). Trimming cost V 2 bases and J 1 base, with 11 bases left between them. The V gene's germline CDR1 is LGHNA and CDR2 YNFKEQ. The CDR3 is made up of 15 amino acids. The CDR3 region is CASSQTGSFNYGYTF. The CDR3 nucleotides read TGTGCCAGCAGCCAAACAGGCTCCTTTAACTATGGCTACACCTTC.

This CDR3 is CASSPLPGDLNTEAFF. For the CDR3, the DNA is TGTGCCAGCTCACCACTTCCGGGGGACTTGAACACTGAAGCTTTCTTT. The V gene is TRBV18, the J gene TRBJ1-1, with TRBD1 as a possible D gene (5 bases). Trimming left V 1 base short and J 0 bases short, with 12 bases between. Germline V lookup: CDR1 KGHSH, CDR2 LQKENI. The CDR3 loop spans 16 amino acids. Full variable domain (missing parts from reference TRBV18 and TRBJ1-1): NAGVMQNPRHLVRRRGQEARLRCSPMKGHSHVYWYRQLPEEGLKFMVYLQKENIIDESGMPKERFSAEFPKEGPSILRIQQVVRGDSAAYFCASSPLPGDLNTEAFFGQGTRLTVV.

The chain combines TRBV5-1 with TRBJ2-1, with D possibly TRBD1 on 5 matching bases. The germline gives CDR1 SGHRS, CDR2 YFSETQ. V gave up 4 bases and J gave up 5 bases, with 16 bases separating them. The CDR3 loop spans 15 amino acids. The CDR3 is CASSPRRSGNNEQFF. The CDR3 DNA follows: TGCGCCAGCAGCCCGAGAAGGTCAGGGAACAATGAGCAGTTCTTC.

The rearrangement uses TRBV5-1 and TRBJ2-2; the D gene is possibly TRBD2 (6 bases). The CDR3 has 16 amino acids. V lost 6 bases to trimming and J lost 0 bases, with 15 bases between them. Germline lookup yields CDR1 SGHRS and CDR2 YFSETQ. The CDR3 DNA follows: TGCGCCAGCACCCCCCGGGCGGGGTCGAACACCGGGGAGCTGTTTTTT. Its translation: CASTPRAGSNTGELFF.

The genes are TRBV4-2 and TRBJ1-2; 8 positions agree with TRBD1. Trimming cost V 0 bases and J 6 bases; bases outside gene matches: 6. Germline V lookup: CDR1 LGHNA, CDR2 YNFKEQ. The CDR3 loop spans 15 amino acids. The CDR3 spells CASSQDVAGGDGYTF. CDR3 DNA: TGTGCCAGCAGCCAAGATGTGGCAGGGGGCGATGGCTACACCTTC.

In this sample, this clone turned up a few times. The chain carries TRBV5-1 and TRBJ1-1; 8 bases map to TRBD1. The junction had 12 bases not matched to a gene; V was cut back by 5 bases and J by 0 bases. This CDR3 contains 17 residues. Germline-derived CDR1 and CDR2 are SGHRS and YFSETQ. The CDR3: CASRYDPAGQVNTEAFF. CDR3 nucleotides: TGCGCCAGCAGATACGACCCCGCGGGACAGGTGAACACTGAAGCTTTCTTT.